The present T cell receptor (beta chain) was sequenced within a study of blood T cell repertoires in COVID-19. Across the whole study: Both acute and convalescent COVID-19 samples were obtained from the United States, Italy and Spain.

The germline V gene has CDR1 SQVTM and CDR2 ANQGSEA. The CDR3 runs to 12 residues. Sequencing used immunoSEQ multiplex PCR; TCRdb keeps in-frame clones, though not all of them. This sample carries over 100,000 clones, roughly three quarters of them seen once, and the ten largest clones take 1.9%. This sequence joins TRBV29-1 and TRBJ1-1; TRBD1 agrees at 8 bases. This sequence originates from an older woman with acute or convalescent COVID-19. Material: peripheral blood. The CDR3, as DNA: TGCTCCACGGACAGGGCGAACACTGAAGCTTTCTTT. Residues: CSTDRANTEAFF. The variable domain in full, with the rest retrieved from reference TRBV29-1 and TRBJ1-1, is SAVISQKPSRDICQRGTSLTIQCQVDSQVTMMFWYRQQPGQSLTLIATANQGSEATYESGFVIDKFPISRPNLTFSTLTVSNMSPEDSSIYLCSTDRANTEAFFGQGTRLTVV.